This T cell receptor beta chain emerged from a study of T cell responses to AZD1222 COVID-19 vaccine (dated by TCRdb to about 2021). Notes on the research overall: TCR sequencing was performed for roughly 240 trial participants, of whom roughly 200 were given two doses of AZD1222 and about 25 were given two doses of MenACWY control vaccine. Trial participants were enrolled into age subgroups of 18-55, 56-69 and 70-plus years, which contained around 150, 28 and 57 TCR-sequenced participants, respectively.

The CDR3 regions of human TCRbeta chains were analyzed by immunosequencing. The authors processed their data as follows. TCRs in the repertoires were compared against a reference library of SARS-CoV-2-specific TCRs that had been generated with the MIRA antigen-specificity platform. Breadth was defined as the fraction of unique TCRs that were SARS-CoV-2-associated. Depth was defined as the fraction of total T cells that were SARS-CoV-2-associated. Using the MIRA data, each spike-specific TCR was assigned both to the spike region to which the TCR was reactive and to a CD4 or CD8 class. Log10-transformed breadth and depth values were compared by one-way ANOVA with Sidak's multiple comparisons tests. Drawn from immuneACCESS, this table holds only the in-frame rearrangements with V and J called that TCRdb kept. Clones are partly lost; checked studies trace under half to an unresolved V gene and leave the rest unexplained. That table furnishes V, J and clone size, whereas the DNA furnished D and trimming. The sample data list some 83,000 clones, and about nine tenths of these were observed just once. 5% to 6.5% of the sample lies in the top ten.

This specimen's time point label, interpreted: about 28 days (+/-7) after the second vaccine dose. AZD1222 recipients with second doses at about 4 weeks or about 12 weeks were pooled, because spike-specific TCR depth and breadth did not differ between schedules. Vaccinee samples came from UK trials COV001 and COV002, including a single-blind randomized controlled phase 2/3 trial of AZD1222 (ChAdOx1 nCoV-19) in healthy adults. Trial participant PBMC samples were collected at day 0 and day 28 after the second dose for TCRbeta chain sequencing. In its sample, this clone was seen once. Its binding antigen is unknown. No qualities accompany the bases; no much larger clone lies one base away. The paper's findings and limits, for the study overall: Because no day 14 peak-response samples were available, repertoires were characterized only after the peak T cell response. Conclusions about previously exposed vaccinees are limited because only five to seven AZD1222 recipients were SARS-CoV-2 seropositive at baseline. Participants were mostly white British and included more females than males, and it was suggested by the authors that clonal diversity may have been underestimated. The 56-69-year group was small, and its depth increase did not reach significance, likely because of low power. Epitopes outside the regions mutated in the B.1.351 and B.1.1.7 variants were reportedly recognized by nearly half of the unique spike-specific TCRs. Spike-specific TCR breadth and depth rose significantly after two AZD1222 doses compared with day 0 and with MenACWY recipients. The whole spike protein was spanned by vaccine-associated CD4 TCRs, and dominant responses were seen in regions 160-218 and 743-854.

CDR1 SGDLS and CDR2 YYNGEE are derived from the germline V gene. Trimming takes 6 bases off V and 1 base off J; junction bases not matched to a gene: 6. The CDR3 runs 14 residues from the cysteine to the phenylalanine. This entry keeps only the CDR3 DNA: 42 bases, framed from base 1. The sequencing used peripheral blood, collected 28 days after the second AZD1222 dose. The source of this sequence is an adult who received the AZD1222 COVID-19 vaccine. The rearranged segments are TRBV9 and TRBJ1-2, with 7 bases in between that match TRBD1. The CDR3 region: CASNPTGFNYGYTF. The DNA reads as follows: TGTGCCAGCAACCCGACAGGGTTTAACTATGGCTACACCTTC. When the CDR3 is completed using the reference TRBV9 and TRBJ1-2 genes on either side, the full variable domain is DSGVTQTPKHLITATGQRVTLRCSPRSGDLSVYWYQQSLDQGLQFLIQYYNGEERAKGNILERFSAQQFPDLHSELNLSSLELGDSALYFCASNPTGFNYGYTFGSGTRLTVV.